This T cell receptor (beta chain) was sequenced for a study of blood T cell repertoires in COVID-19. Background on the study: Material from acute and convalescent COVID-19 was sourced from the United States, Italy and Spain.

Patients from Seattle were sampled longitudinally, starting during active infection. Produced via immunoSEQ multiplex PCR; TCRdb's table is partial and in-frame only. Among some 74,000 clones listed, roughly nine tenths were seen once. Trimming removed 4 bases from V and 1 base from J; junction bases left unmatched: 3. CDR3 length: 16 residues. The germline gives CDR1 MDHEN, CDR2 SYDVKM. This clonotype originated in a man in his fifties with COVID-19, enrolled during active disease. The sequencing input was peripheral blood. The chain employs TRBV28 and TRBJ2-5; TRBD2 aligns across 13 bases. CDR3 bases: TGTGCCAGCAGTTGGGGACTAGCGGGGTTCCAAGAGACCCAGTACTTC. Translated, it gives CASSWGLAGFQETQYF.